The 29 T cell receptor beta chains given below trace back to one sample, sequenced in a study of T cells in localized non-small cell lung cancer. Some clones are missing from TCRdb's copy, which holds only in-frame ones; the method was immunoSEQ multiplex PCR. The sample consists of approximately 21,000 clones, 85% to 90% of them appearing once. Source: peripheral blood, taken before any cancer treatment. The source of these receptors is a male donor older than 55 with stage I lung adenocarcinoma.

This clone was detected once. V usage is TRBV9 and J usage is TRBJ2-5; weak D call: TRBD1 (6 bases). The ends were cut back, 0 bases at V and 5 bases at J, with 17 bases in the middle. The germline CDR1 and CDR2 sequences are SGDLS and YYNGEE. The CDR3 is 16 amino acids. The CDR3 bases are TGTGCCAGCAGCGTAGGTGCGGGCAGGGGAGTTGAGACCCAGTACTTC. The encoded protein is CASSVGAGRGVETQYF.

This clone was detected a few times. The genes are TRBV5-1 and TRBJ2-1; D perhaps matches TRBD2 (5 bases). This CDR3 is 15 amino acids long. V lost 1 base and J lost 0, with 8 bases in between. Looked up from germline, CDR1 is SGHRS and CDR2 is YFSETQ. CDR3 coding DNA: TGCGCCAGCAGCTTGACGGGGAGCTCCTACAATGAGCAGTTCTTC. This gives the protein CASSLTGSSYNEQFF.

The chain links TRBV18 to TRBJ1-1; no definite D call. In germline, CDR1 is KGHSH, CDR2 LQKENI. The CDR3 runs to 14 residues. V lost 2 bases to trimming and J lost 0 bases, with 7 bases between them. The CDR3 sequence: CASSPMEMNTEAFF. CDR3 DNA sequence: TGTGCCAGCTCACCAATGGAGATGAACACTGAAGCTTTCTTT.

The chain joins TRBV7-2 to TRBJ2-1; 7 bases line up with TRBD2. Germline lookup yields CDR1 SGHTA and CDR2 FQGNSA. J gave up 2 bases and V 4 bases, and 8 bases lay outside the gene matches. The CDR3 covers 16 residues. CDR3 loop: CASSSFLAVTYNEQFF. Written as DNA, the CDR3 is TGTGCCAGCAGCTCATTCCTAGCGGTGACCTACAATGAGCAGTTCTTC. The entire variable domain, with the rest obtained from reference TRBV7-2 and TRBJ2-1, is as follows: GAGVSQSPSNKVTEKGKDVELRCDPISGHTALYWYRQSLGQGLEFLIYFQGNSAPDKSGLPSDRFSAERTGGSVSTLTIQRTQQEDSAVYLCASSSFLAVTYNEQFFGPGTRLTVL.

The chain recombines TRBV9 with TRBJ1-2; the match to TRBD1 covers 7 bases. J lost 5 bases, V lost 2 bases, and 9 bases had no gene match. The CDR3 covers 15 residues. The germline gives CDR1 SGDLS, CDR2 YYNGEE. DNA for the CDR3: TGTGCCAGCAGCGTGGGGCCCGGGACAGCATATGGCTACACCTTC. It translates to CASSVGPGTAYGYTF.

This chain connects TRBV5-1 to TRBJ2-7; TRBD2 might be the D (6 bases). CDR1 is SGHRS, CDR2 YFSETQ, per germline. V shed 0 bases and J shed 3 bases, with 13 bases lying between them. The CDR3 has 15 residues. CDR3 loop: CASSLVSSGDYEQYF. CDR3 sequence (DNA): TGCGCCAGCAGCTTGGTTTCATCGGGAGACTACGAGCAGTACTTC.

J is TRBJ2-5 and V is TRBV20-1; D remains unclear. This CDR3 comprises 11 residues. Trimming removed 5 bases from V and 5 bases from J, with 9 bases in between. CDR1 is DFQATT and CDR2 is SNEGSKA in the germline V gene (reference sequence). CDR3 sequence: CSADIRETQYF. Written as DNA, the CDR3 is TGCAGTGCTGACATCAGGGAGACCCAGTACTTC.

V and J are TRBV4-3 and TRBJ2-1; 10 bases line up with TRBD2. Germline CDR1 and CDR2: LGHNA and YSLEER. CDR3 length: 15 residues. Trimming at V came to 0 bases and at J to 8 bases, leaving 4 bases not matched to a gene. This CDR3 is CASSQDLAGDDEQFF. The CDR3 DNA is TGCGCCAGCAGCCAAGATCTAGCGGGAGACGATGAGCAGTTCTTC.

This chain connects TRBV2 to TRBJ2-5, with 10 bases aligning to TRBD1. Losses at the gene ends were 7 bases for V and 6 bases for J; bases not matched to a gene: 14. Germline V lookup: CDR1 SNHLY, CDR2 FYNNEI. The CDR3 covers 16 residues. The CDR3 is CASTPTPGQGSQTQYF. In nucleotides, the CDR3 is TGTGCCAGCACCCCCACGCCGGGACAGGGGTCCCAGACCCAGTACTTC.

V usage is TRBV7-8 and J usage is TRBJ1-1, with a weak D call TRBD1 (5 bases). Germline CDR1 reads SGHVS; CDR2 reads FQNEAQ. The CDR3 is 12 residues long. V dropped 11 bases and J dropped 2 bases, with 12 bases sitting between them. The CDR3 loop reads CASGRTNTEAFF. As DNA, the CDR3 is TGTGCCTCAGGAAGGACAAACACTGAAGCTTTCTTT.

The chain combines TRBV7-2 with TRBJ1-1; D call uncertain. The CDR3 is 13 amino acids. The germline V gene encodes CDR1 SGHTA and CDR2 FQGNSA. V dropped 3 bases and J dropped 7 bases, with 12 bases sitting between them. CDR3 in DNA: TGTGCCAGCAGCTTCCCGGGATGGCGTGAAGCTTTCTTT. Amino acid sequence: CASSFPGWREAFF.

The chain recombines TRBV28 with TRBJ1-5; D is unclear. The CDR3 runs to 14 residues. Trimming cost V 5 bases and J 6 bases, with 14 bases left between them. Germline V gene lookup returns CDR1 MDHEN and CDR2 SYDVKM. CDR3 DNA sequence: TGTGCCAGCAGTACTCCGGGAGTGGGTCAGCCCCAGCATTTT. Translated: CASSTPGVGQPQHF. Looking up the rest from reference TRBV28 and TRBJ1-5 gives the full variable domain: DVKVTQSSRYLVKRTGEKVFLECVQDMDHENMFWYRQDPGLGLRLIYFSYDVKMKEKGDIPEGYSVSREKKERFSLILESASTNQTSMYLCASSTPGVGQPQHFGDGTRLSIL.

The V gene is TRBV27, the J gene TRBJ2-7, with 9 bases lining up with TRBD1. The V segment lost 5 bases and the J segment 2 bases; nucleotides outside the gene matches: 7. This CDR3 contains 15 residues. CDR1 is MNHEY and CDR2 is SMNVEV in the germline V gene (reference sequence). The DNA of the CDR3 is TGTGCCAGCAGTGGAGGGGACAGGGTGGCCTACGAGCAGTACTTC. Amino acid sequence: CASSGGDRVAYEQYF.

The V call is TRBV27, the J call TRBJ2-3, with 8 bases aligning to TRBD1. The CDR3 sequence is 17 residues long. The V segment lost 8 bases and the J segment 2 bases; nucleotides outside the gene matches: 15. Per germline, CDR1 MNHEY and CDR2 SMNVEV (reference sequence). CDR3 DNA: TGTGCCAGCCCAAGCCTACAGGGGGTAGAGCCCACAGATACGCAGTATTTT. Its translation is CASPSLQGVEPTDTQYF.

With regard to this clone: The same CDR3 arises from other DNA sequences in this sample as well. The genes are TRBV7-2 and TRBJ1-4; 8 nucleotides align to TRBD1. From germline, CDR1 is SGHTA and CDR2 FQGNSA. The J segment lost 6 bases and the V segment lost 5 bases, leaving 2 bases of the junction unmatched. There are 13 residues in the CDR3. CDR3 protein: CASSLDRDEKLFF. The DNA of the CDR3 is TGTGCCAGCAGCCTGGACAGGGATGAAAAACTGTTTTTT.

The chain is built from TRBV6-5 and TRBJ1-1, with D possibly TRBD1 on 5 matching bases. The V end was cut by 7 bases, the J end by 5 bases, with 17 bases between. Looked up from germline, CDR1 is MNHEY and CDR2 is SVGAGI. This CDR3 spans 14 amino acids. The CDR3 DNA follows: TGTGCCAGCAATCAGGGAGAAATTGGGACTGAAGCTTTCTTT. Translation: CASNQGEIGTEAFF.

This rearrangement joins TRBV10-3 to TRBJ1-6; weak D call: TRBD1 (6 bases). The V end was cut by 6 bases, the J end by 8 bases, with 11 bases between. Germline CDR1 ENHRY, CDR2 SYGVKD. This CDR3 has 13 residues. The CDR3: CAIREGGDSPLHF. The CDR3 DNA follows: TGTGCCATCAGGGAGGGGGGGGATTCACCCCTCCACTTT.

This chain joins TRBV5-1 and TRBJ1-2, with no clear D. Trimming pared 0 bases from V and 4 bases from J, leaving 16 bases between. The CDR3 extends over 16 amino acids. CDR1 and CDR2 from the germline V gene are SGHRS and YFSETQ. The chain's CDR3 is CASSLGSDPRIYGYTF. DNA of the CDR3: TGCGCCAGCAGCTTGGGGAGTGACCCACGGATCTATGGCTACACCTTC.

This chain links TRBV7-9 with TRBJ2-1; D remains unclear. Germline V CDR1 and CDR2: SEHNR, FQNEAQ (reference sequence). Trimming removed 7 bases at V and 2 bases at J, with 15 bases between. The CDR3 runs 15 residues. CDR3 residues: CASKEGLAPYNEQFF. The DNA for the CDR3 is TGTGCCAGCAAAGAAGGGTTAGCCCCCTACAATGAGCAGTTCTTC.

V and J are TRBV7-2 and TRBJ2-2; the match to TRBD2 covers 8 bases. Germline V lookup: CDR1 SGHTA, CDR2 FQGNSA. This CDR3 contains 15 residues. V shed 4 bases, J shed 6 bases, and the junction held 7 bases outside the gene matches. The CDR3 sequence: CASSSLAGSAGELFF. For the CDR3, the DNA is TGTGCCAGCAGCTCATTAGCGGGATCTGCCGGGGAGCTGTTTTTT.

The CDR3 region is CSVPKTPSTDTQYF. In DNA, the CDR3 is TGCAGCGTCCCCAAGACTCCTAGCACAGATACGCAGTATTTT. The chain has TRBV29-1 and TRBJ2-3; D uncertain. Trimming stripped 6 bases from V and 0 bases from J, with 13 bases between. The CDR3 runs 14 residues. Germline CDR1 and CDR2: SQVTM and ANQGSEA.

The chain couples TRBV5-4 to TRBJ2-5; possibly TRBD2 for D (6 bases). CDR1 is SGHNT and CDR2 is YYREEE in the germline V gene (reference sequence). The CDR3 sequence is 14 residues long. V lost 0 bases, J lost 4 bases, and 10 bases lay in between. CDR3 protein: CASSLEAGRETQYF. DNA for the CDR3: TGTGCCAGCAGCTTGGAGGCGGGAAGAGAGACCCAGTACTTC.

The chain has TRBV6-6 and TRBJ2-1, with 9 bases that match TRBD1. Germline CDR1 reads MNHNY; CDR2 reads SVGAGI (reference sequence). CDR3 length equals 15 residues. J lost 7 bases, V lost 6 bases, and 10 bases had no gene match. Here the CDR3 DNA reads TGTGCCAGCAGGACGGAACAGGGGGCAGTTAATGAGCAGTTCTTC. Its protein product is CASRTEQGAVNEQFF.

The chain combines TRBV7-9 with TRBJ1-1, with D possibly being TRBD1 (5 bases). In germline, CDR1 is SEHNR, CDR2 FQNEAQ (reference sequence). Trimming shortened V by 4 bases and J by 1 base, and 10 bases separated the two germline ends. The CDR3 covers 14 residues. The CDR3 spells CASSSQVSNTEAFF. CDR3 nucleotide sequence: TGTGCCAGCAGCTCACAGGTATCGAACACTGAAGCTTTCTTT.

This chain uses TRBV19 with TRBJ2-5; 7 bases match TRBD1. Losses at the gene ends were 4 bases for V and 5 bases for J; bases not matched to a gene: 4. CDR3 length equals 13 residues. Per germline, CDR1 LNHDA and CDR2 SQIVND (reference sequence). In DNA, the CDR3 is TGTGCCAGTAGTAAGGGGGCTCGGGAGACCCAGTACTTC. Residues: CASSKGARETQYF.

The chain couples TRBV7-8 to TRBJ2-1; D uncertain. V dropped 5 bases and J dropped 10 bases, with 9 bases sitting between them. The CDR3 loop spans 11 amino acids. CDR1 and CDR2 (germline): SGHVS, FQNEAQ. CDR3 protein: CASSPSGEQFF. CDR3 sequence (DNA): TGTGCCAGCAGCCCCTCCGGGGAGCAGTTCTTC.

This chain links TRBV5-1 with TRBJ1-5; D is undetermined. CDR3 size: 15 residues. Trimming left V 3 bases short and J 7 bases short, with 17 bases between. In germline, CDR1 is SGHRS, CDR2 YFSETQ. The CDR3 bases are TGCGCCAGCAGCTATGGCGGCGACGGTGTGCAGCCCCAGCATTTT. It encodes CASSYGGDGVQPQHF.

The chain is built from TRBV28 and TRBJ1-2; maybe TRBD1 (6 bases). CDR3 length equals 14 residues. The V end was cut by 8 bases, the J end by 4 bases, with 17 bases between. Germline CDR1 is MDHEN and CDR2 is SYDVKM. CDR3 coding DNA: TGTGCCAGCCTAGACAGGCGCCTCCTCTATGGCTACACCTTC. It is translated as CASLDRRLLYGYTF.

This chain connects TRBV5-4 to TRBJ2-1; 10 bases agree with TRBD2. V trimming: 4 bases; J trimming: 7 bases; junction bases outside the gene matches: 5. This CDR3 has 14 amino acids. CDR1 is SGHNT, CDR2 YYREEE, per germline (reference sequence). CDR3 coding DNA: TGTGCCAGCAGCCGGCTAGCGGGAGATAATGAGCAGTTCTTC. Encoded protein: CASSRLAGDNEQFF.